Given below is one TCR beta chain in context. V lost 0 bases and J 4 bases, leaving 6 bases between the germline ends. Germline assignment: CDR1 GTSNPN and CDR2 SVGIG (reference sequence). The CDR3 spans 12 residues. This study enrolled people aged about 18 to 95 from about two dozen US geographic areas. Participant-reported clinical history was the basis for cohort assignment. This record belongs to a study of blood T cell repertoires in COVID-19. Profiled with immunoSEQ multiplex PCR; TCRdb holds only in-frame clones, not every one. The table lists about 250,000 clones, roughly 87% of them singletons.

Sequenced: PBMCs or T cells enriched from blood (not recorded which). This TCR was recovered from a woman in her thirties with acute COVID-19. The V gene is TRBV30, the J gene TRBJ2-5; D might be TRBD2 (5 bases). CDR3 loop: CAWSVGGETQYF. In DNA form, the CDR3 reads TGTGCCTGGAGTGTAGGAGGAGAGACCCAGTACTTC.